The source of this TCR beta chain is a study of cytomegalovirus exposure and HLA in healthy donors. Study results and caveats: Sequencing depth across donors, presence/absence analyses assumed, was roughly uniform. HLA restriction was apparent for most CMV-associated TCR beta chains in a later analysis. Using a false discovery rate of 0.05, a later analysis showed that 15,000 to 20,000 TCR beta sequences were associated with HLA alleles.

A note on this clone: The antigen is unknown.

60 Vbeta and 13 Jbeta primers were used in PCR. TCRdb's copy holds only in-frame clones and misses some; the assay was immunoSEQ multiplex PCR. The profile shows under 150,000 clones, about 79% of them singletons. This clonotype was obtained from a man aged 40-50 years in good health and CMV-seropositive. The sequenced sample was PBMCs.

For the CDR3, the DNA is TGTGCCAGCAGCTGGACAGGGGGGGTGAATCAGCCCCAGCATTTT. Translation: CASSWTGGVNQPQHF. The rearrangement joins TRBV27 to TRBJ1-5, with TRBD1 identical over 10 bases. This CDR3 is 15 amino acids long. Germline V gene data show CDR1 as MNHEY and CDR2 as SMNVEV (reference sequence). The ends lost 6 bases at V and 4 bases at J; junction bases unmatched: 6.